The present TCR beta chain was sequenced within a study of T cells after yellow fever vaccination. With regard to this clonotype: No antigen is known for it.

Germline V gene data show CDR1 as SNHLY and CDR2 as FYNNEI. This CDR3 is 16 amino acids long. V shed 6 bases and J shed 8 bases, with 20 bases lying between them. From the 5' RACE reads, TCRdb called clonotypes with MiXCR, one entry per CDR3 protein. The sample carries 510,000 or so distinct CDR3 sequences, about 19% recorded once. Study results and limitations: Booster sampling recovered most clones from primary vaccination (96% CD4, 80% to 90% CD8). Contaminants from the bulk population, in the form of abundant clonotypes, could be found in FACS-sorted repertoires.

V and J are TRBV2 and TRBJ1-6; tentatively, D is TRBD1 (6 bases). The source of this sequence is a man aged 25 to 40 who received the YFV17D yellow fever vaccine. Here the sequenced sample was PBMCs, taken 15 days after the yellow fever booster vaccination. The CDR3 region is CASSEGVVRQDSPLHF. In DNA form, the CDR3 reads TGTGCCAGCAGCGAGGGGGTCGTCCGTCAGGATTCACCCCTCCACTTT.